The sequence of this TCR beta chain was determined in a study of cytomegalovirus exposure and HLA in healthy donors. Study outcomes and limitations: Reported performance of the classifier showed diagnosis of cytomegalovirus status with high specificity and sensitivity.

A multiplex PCR was run with 60 Vbeta primers and 13 Jbeta primers. Clones were sequenced by immunoSEQ multiplex PCR, and TCRdb holds only the in-frame ones, with some missing. The sample includes 100,000 to 150,000 clones, 65% to 80% seen only once; the top ten take roughly 13%. V was trimmed by 4 bases and J by 0 bases, leaving 24 bases between them. Germline CDR1 and CDR2: SGDLS and YYNGEE. This CDR3 contains 19 residues. Comments on this clone: Antigen: not known.

Specimen: PBMCs. The chain joins TRBV9 to TRBJ2-3; a possible D gene is TRBD1 (7 bases). This receptor was obtained from a woman in her thirties or forties in good health and CMV-seropositive. This CDR3 is CASSLDTPTGTLSTDTQYF. CDR3 DNA: TGTGCCAGCAGCCTTGATACCCCGACAGGGACTCTTAGCACAGATACGCAGTATTTT.